This section outlines one TCR beta chain sequence together with its context. The sample is drawn from a study of OX40 agonist ivuxolimab in advanced cancers. The protocol was immunoSEQ multiplex PCR, while the TCRdb copy is restricted to in-frame clones and leaves out a portion. The data contain around 67,000 clones, 65% to 90% of them singletons. The CDR3 runs 14 residues. Germline V lookup: CDR1 SGHDT, CDR2 YYEEEE. Trimming removed 2 bases from V and 3 bases from J; junction bases left unmatched: 1. This specimen consisted of CD4+ or CD8+ T cells sorted from blood, obtained in a trial of the OX40 agonist ivuxolimab. This TCR was recovered from an adult with an advanced solid tumor such as melanoma, head and neck, liver or kidney cancer. The V gene is TRBV5-6, the J gene TRBJ2-7, with 11 positions matching TRBD2. DNA of the CDR3: TGTGCCAGCAGCTTTCTAGCGGGAGGCTACGAGCAGTACTTC. Translating gives CASSFLAGGYEQYF.